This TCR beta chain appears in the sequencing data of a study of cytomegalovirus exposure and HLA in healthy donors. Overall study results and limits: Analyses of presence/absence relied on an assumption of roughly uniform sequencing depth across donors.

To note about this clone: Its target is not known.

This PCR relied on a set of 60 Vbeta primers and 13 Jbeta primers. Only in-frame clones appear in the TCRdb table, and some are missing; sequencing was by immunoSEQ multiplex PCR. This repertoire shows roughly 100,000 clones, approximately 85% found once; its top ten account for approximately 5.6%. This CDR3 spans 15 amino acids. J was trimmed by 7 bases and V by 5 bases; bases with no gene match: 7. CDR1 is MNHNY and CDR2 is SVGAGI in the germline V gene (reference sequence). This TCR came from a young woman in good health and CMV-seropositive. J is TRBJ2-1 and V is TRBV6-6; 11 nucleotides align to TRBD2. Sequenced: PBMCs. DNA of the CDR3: TGTGCCAGCAGTCCCGGGACTAGCGGTCTTAATGAGCAGTTCTTC. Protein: CASSPGTSGLNEQFF.